This section outlines one T cell receptor beta chain sequence together with its context. Its antigen is not identified. There are 13 residues in the CDR3. Trimming pared 5 bases from V and 5 bases from J, leaving 13 bases between. Germline V gene lookup returns CDR1 LNHNV and CDR2 YYDKDF (reference sequence). The sample belongs to a study of CD8+CD57+ T cells in acquired aplastic anemia. The wider study: DNA recovered from sorted CD4+ and CD8+ cells had a mean of about 3.5 ug. Study-level findings and limits: Around 29 shared CD8+ CDR3s appeared highly expressed within patients' immunodominant clones. Patients showed no significant difference from controls in CD8+ Simpson's diversity.

For CDR3 and TCR beta VDJ profiling, genomic DNA was the template used. MiXCR was run by TCRdb on the reads, yielding one entry per CDR3 protein. The table records a few hundred thousand distinct CDR3 sequences, roughly 50% of them present only once. This TCR was sampled from a human donor with severe aplastic anemia or a healthy control (not recorded which). The V call is TRBV15, the J call TRBJ2-7; D call uncertain. Source material: sorted CD4+, CD8+, or CD8+CD57+ T cells (not recorded which) from PBMCs. The CDR3 protein is CATSFPEWDEQYF. In DNA, the CDR3 is TGTGCCACCAGCTTCCCGGAGTGGGACGAGCAGTACTTC.